The 32 T cell receptor beta chains in this list originate from one sample, sequenced in a study of cytomegalovirus exposure and HLA in healthy donors. The PCR employed 60 Vbeta primers together with 13 Jbeta primers. The assay was immunoSEQ multiplex PCR, and TCRdb's table has in-frame clones only and misses some. Counted here are some 190,000 clones, 80% occurring once; the ten biggest clones make up about 1.3%. The sequenced material came from PBMCs. The receptor source for this set is a girl aged 5 to 17 in good health and CMV-seropositive.

The V gene is TRBV6-1, the J gene TRBJ2-7; 8 nucleotides line up with TRBD2. The V gene's germline CDR1 is MNHNS and CDR2 SASEGT. This CDR3 comprises 14 residues. The ends lost 7 bases at V and 2 bases at J; junction bases unmatched: 7. CDR3 sequence reads: CASNGAGGTYEQYF. The CDR3 DNA follows: TGTGCCAGCAATGGCGCGGGAGGTACCTACGAGCAGTACTTC.

The chain is built from TRBV27 and TRBJ2-5; 7 bases align to TRBD1. The DNA end is more similar to TRBJ2-7, so the J call may be wrong. CDR1 MNHEY and CDR2 SMNVEV come from the germline V gene (reference sequence). The CDR3 is 12 amino acids. CDR3 nucleotide sequence: TGTGCCGCAGGGACAGAGCTCTACGAGCAGTACTTC. This gives the protein CAAGTELYEQYF.

The chain recombines TRBV30 with TRBJ2-3; TRBD2 aligns across 7 bases. The CDR3 covers 17 residues. The V gene's germline CDR1 is GTSNPN and CDR2 SVGIG (reference sequence). The trim removed 4 bases at V and 1 base at J, leaving 14 bases unmatched. The CDR3 spells CAWTPPKGTSGTDTQYF. The CDR3 DNA sequence: TGTGCCTGGACCCCTCCAAAAGGTACTAGCGGCACAGATACGCAGTATTTT.

V and J are TRBV5-4 and TRBJ2-1, with TRBD2 as a possible D gene (5 bases). CDR1 SGHNT and CDR2 YYREEE come from the germline V gene (reference sequence). The V end lost 0 bases, the J end lost 2 bases, and 9 bases lay between the germline ends. The CDR3 runs to 15 residues. CDR3 nucleotide sequence: TGTGCCAGCAGCTTGGGGGGAGTGGCCTACAATGAGCAGTTCTTC. Amino acid sequence: CASSLGGVAYNEQFF. The variable domain in full, completed from reference TRBV5-4 and TRBJ2-1, reads ETGVTQSPTHLIKTRGQQVTLRCSSQSGHNTVSWYQQALGQGPQFIFQYYREEENGRGNFPPRFSGLQFPNYSSELNVNALELDDSALYLCASSLGGVAYNEQFFGPGTRLTVL.

This chain uses TRBV7-2 with TRBJ2-3; D call uncertain. CDR3 length equals 12 residues. V was cut by 5 bases and J by 4 bases, with 7 bases left in between. Germline loops: CDR1 SGHTA, CDR2 FQGNSA. The CDR3 DNA reads TGTGCCAGCAGCACCTACTCAGATACGCAGTATTTT. Translation: CASSTYSDTQYF.

V usage is TRBV5-6 and J usage is TRBJ1-2; TRBD1 matches at 8 bases. This CDR3 has 14 residues. V was pared by 6 bases and J by 3 bases, with 7 bases of the junction left unmatched. The germline V gene has CDR1 SGHDT and CDR2 YYEEEE. The CDR3 loop reads CASNRQGRDYGYTF. CDR3 sequence (DNA): TGTGCCAGCAACAGACAGGGGCGAGACTATGGCTACACCTTC.

The rearrangement links TRBV19 to TRBJ1-5; 7 bases map to TRBD1. There are 14 residues in the CDR3. J lost 1 base, V lost 6 bases, and 3 bases had no gene match. Germline values: CDR1 LNHDA, CDR2 SQIVND (reference sequence). The CDR3 DNA is TGTGCCAGTAGGCCGACAGGGAGCAATCAGCCCCAGCATTTT. Translating gives CASRPTGSNQPQHF.

This clone is a singleton in its sample. V and J are TRBV6-1 and TRBJ1-2; TRBD1 is a possible D gene (6 bases). Germline lookup yields CDR1 MNHNS and CDR2 SASEGT. The CDR3 length is 15 residues. V dropped 6 bases and J dropped 3 bases, with 17 bases sitting between them. The CDR3 loop is CASSSMGAGYYGYTF. CDR3 nucleotides: TGTGCCAGCAGCTCAATGGGGGCAGGGTACTATGGCTACACCTTC.

The chain couples TRBV6-1 to TRBJ1-5, with D uncertain. Trimming left V 1 base short and J 2 bases short, with 12 bases between. This CDR3 has 16 amino acids. The germline gives CDR1 MNHNS, CDR2 SASEGT. CDR3 DNA sequence: TGTGCCAGCAGTGAAGGGGCGGGAGTTGGCAATCAGCCCCAGCATTTT. Translated: CASSEGAGVGNQPQHF.

The V and J genes are TRBV7-2 and TRBJ1-5; no clear D. The CDR3 extends over 15 amino acids. Looked up from germline, CDR1 is SGHTA and CDR2 is FQGNSA. Trimming took off 1 base at V and 2 bases at J, with 9 bases between the two ends. The CDR3 DNA reads as TGTGCCAGCAGCTTAGACAGAAAGGGCAATCAGCCCCAGCATTTT. This gives the protein CASSLDRKGNQPQHF.

The chain uses TRBV6-5 and TRBJ1-1; D uncertain. CDR1 and CDR2 from the germline V gene are MNHEY and SVGAGI. The CDR3 runs 14 residues. V was cut by 2 bases and J by 3 bases, with 10 bases left in between. The CDR3 nucleotides are TGTGCCAGCAGTTACGCGCGTGAGGACACTGAAGCTTTCTTT. This translates into CASSYAREDTEAFF.

This chain uses TRBV7-9 with TRBJ1-5; D is undetermined. Germline CDR1 is SEHNR and CDR2 is FQNEAQ (reference sequence). V was clipped by 4 bases and J by 3 bases, with 13 bases between them. CDR3 length: 15 residues. The CDR3 protein is CASSSVLGDNQPQHF. Written as DNA, the CDR3 is TGTGCCAGCAGCTCAGTACTGGGAGACAATCAGCCCCAGCATTTT. Complete variable domain (other parts from reference TRBV7-9 and TRBJ1-5): DTGVSQNPRHKITKRGQNVTFRCDPISEHNRLYWYRQTLGQGPEFLTYFQNEAQLEKSRLLSDRFSAERPKGSFSTLEIQRTEQGDSAMYLCASSSVLGDNQPQHFGDGTRLSIL.

This clone was detected only a few times. This rearrangement joins TRBV6-5 to TRBJ2-7, with D tentatively TRBD1 (5 bases). The length of the CDR3 is 13 residues. The V end lost 6 bases, the J end lost 5 bases, and 14 bases lay between the germline ends. CDR1 MNHEY and CDR2 SVGAGI come from the germline V gene. CDR3 protein: CASRPPGRDEQYF. The CDR3 nucleotides read TGTGCCAGCAGGCCCCCGGGCAGGGACGAGCAGTACTTC.

The chain's CDR3 is CASSTPGSASETQYF. In DNA, the CDR3 is TGTGCCAGTAGTACCCCGGGTAGCGCATCCGAGACCCAGTACTTC. The chain recombines TRBV19 with TRBJ2-5; TRBD2 might be the D (5 bases). Trimming took off 4 bases at V and 5 bases at J, with 17 bases between the two ends. CDR3 length: 15 amino acids. Germline V gives CDR1 LNHDA, CDR2 SQIVND (reference sequence).

The genes are TRBV5-1 and TRBJ2-1; no clear D gene. This CDR3 is built from 17 residues. The germline V gene has CDR1 SGHRS and CDR2 YFSETQ. Trimming removed 4 bases from V and 1 base from J, with 18 bases in between. CDR3 DNA sequence: TGCGCCAGCAGCCTATTGCCTTACCAGGCTTCCTACAATGAGCAGTTCTTC. Translated: CASSLLPYQASYNEQFF.

The CDR3: CASSLVGGGHVNNEQFF. The CDR3 DNA follows: TGTGCCAGCAGTTTAGTGGGGGGAGGGCACGTTAACAATGAGCAGTTCTTC. V gene TRBV27 combines with J gene TRBJ2-1, with 7 bases identical to TRBD2. CDR3 size: 17 residues. The ends lost 2 bases at V and 5 bases at J; junction bases unmatched: 12. The germline V gene encodes CDR1 MNHEY and CDR2 SMNVEV (reference sequence).

The V and J genes are TRBV4-1 and TRBJ2-7; TRBD2 matches at 8 bases. Germline CDR1 is MGHRA and CDR2 is YSYEKL. The CDR3 is made up of 16 amino acids. V gave up 2 bases and J gave up 1 base; unmatched junction bases: 7. As DNA, the CDR3 is TGCGCCAGCAGCCAACAGGCGGCTAGCGGGTCCTACGAGCAGTACTTC. Its protein is CASSQQAASGSYEQYF.

The V gene is TRBV18, the J gene TRBJ2-7, with 8 nucleotides matching TRBD1. This CDR3 is 15 amino acids long. Germline-derived CDR1 and CDR2 are KGHSH and LQKENI. With 6 bases clipped from V and 2 bases from J, the junction kept 9 bases outside the gene matches. Here the CDR3 DNA reads TGTGCCAGCTCCCTCGGACAGGGCGAGGCCTACGAGCAGTACTTC. As protein: CASSLGQGEAYEQYF.

CDR3 in amino acids: CASSSRTGNPYGYTF. CDR3 in DNA: TGTGCCAGCAGCTCTCGAACCGGGAACCCCTATGGCTACACCTTC. The chain couples TRBV5-4 to TRBJ1-2; no reliable D call. This CDR3 region has 15 residues. Germline V gene data show CDR1 as SGHNT and CDR2 as YYREEE (reference sequence). Between the trimmed V and J ends, which lost 3 bases and 4 bases, there was a span of 16 bases.

The rearrangement links TRBV6-5 to TRBJ2-7; 8 bases line up with TRBD1. Trimming at V came to 6 bases and at J to 5 bases, leaving 12 bases not matched to a gene. The length of the CDR3 is 15 residues. The germline V gene has CDR1 MNHEY and CDR2 SVGAGI. The CDR3 DNA reads as TGTGCCAGCAGCAACCGCCTCAGGGGGCCAGACGAGCAGTACTTC. Translation gives CASSNRLRGPDEQYF.

The table lists this clone with a few counts. The chain employs TRBV15 and TRBJ2-1; 8 bases line up with TRBD2. J was trimmed by 6 bases and V by 0 bases; bases with no gene match: 4. The length of the CDR3 is 15 residues. The V gene's germline CDR1 is LNHNV and CDR2 YYDKDF (reference sequence). In DNA, the CDR3 is TGTGCCACCAGCAGAGATTCGAGCGGGAGCAATGAGCAGTTCTTC. Encoded protein: CATSRDSSGSNEQFF.

This clone was seen once. The chain carries TRBV6-5 and TRBJ2-1; 8 bases agree with TRBD1. J gave up 1 base and V 5 bases, and 1 base lay outside the gene matches. Germline lookup yields CDR1 MNHEY and CDR2 SVGAGI. The length of the CDR3 is 14 residues. In nucleotides, the CDR3 is TGTGCCAGCAGTACAGGGGGGTCCTACAATGAGCAGTTCTTC. Its protein is CASSTGGSYNEQFF.

The chain joins TRBV7-9 to TRBJ1-1, with D unclear. The V gene lost 2 bases and the J gene lost 0 bases, with 10 bases spanning the gap. Germline V CDR1 and CDR2: SEHNR, FQNEAQ (reference sequence). This CDR3 is 15 amino acids long. The DNA of the CDR3 is TGTGCCAGCAGCTTAAATTCACAGATGAACACTGAAGCTTTCTTT. It yields the protein CASSLNSQMNTEAFF.

The chain uses TRBV5-1 and TRBJ1-2; D ambiguous. CDR3 size: 17 residues. The germline gives CDR1 SGHRS, CDR2 YFSETQ. The V and J ends lost 4 bases and 4 bases respectively, with 23 bases between them. The CDR3 loop reads CASSPGGRGADVYGYTF. CDR3 bases: TGCGCCAGCAGCCCCGGCGGGCGTGGAGCCGACGTCTATGGCTACACCTTC.

The chain has TRBV6-5 and TRBJ1-1; 8 bases align to TRBD1. Trimming took 7 bases from V and 4 from J; bases not matched to a gene: 8. This CDR3 region has 14 residues. The germline V gene has CDR1 MNHEY and CDR2 SVGAGI. In DNA, the CDR3 is TGTGCCAGCAACCAGGGGGCGCGGGGCACTGAAGCTTTCTTT. As protein: CASNQGARGTEAFF.

This clone showed up just a few times. The chain recombines TRBV6-5 with TRBJ2-7; weak D call: TRBD1 (6 bases). V was pared by 6 bases and J by 2 bases, with 17 bases between. The germline CDR1 and CDR2 sequences are MNHEY and SVGAGI. This CDR3 comprises 15 residues. The DNA of the CDR3 is TGTGCCAGCAGCTCCGGACAGCGTATCCCCTACGAGCAGTACTTC. This encodes CASSSGQRIPYEQYF.

The chain couples TRBV18 to TRBJ1-3; possibly TRBD1 for D (6 bases). Between the trimmed V and J ends, which lost 5 bases and 0 bases, there was a span of 14 bases. The CDR3 extends over 16 amino acids. Germline V CDR1 and CDR2: KGHSH, LQKENI. The CDR3 region has the DNA TGTGCCAGCTCATTCACAGGGCCCCTCTCTGGAAACACCATATATTTT. Its translation: CASSFTGPLSGNTIYF.

V gene TRBV11-2 combines with J gene TRBJ2-1; 7 nucleotides line up with TRBD2. CDR3 length: 13 amino acids. J gave up 5 bases and V 5 bases, and 3 bases lay outside the gene matches. From germline, CDR1 is SGHAT and CDR2 FQNNGV. This CDR3 reads CASSPGTNNEQFF. The CDR3 nucleotides read TGTGCCAGCAGCCCCGGGACTAACAATGAGCAGTTCTTC.

In this sample, this clone turned up a few times. The same CDR3 arises from other DNA sequences in this sample as well. The chain employs TRBV6-5 and TRBJ1-2; D may be TRBD1 (6 bases). Looked up from germline, CDR1 is MNHEY and CDR2 is SVGAGI. The CDR3 sequence is 15 residues long. V shed 5 bases and J shed 9 bases, with 22 bases lying between them. CDR3 loop: CASSPGQTFSGRYTF. CDR3 bases: TGTGCCAGCAGTCCTGGACAGACGTTCTCCGGGCGCTACACCTTC.

The chain recombines TRBV12-5 with TRBJ1-2, with TRBD1 as a possible D gene (6 bases). The CDR3 is made up of 12 amino acids. The V gene's germline CDR1 is LGHNT and CDR2 FRNRAP. Trimming took off 5 bases at V and 6 bases at J, with 10 bases between the two ends. This CDR3 is CASGLSGDGYTF. The CDR3 nucleotides read TGTGCTAGTGGTCTATCAGGGGATGGCTACACCTTC. Supplemented by reference TRBV12-5 and TRBJ1-2, the full variable domain reads DARVTQTPRHKVTEMGQEVTMRCQPILGHNTVFWYRQTMMQGLELLAYFRNRAPLDDSGMPKDRFSAEMPDATLATLKIQPSEPRDSAVYFCASGLSGDGYTFGSGTRLTVV.

This sequence joins TRBV7-6 and TRBJ2-7; 7 bases line up with TRBD1. Losses at the gene ends were 1 base for V and 3 bases for J; bases not matched to a gene: 3. CDR3 length: 14 residues. From germline, CDR1 is SGHVS and CDR2 FNYEAQ. As DNA, the CDR3 is TGTGCCAGCAGCTTAGGAGGGGGCGGCTACGAGCAGTACTTC. This encodes CASSLGGGGYEQYF.

This chain joins TRBV10-3 and TRBJ2-5; 7 bases align to TRBD1. V was pared by 4 bases and J by 2 bases, with 4 bases of the junction left unmatched. This CDR3 is built from 14 residues. Looked up from germline, CDR1 is ENHRY and CDR2 is SYGVKD. For the CDR3, the DNA is TGTGCCATCAGTGTCGGGACAGATCAAGAGACCCAGTACTTC. Translating it yields CAISVGTDQETQYF.